The source of this T cell receptor (beta chain) is a study of blood T cell repertoires in COVID-19. A single count supports this clone. Germline CDR1 and CDR2: MNHEY and SMNVEV (reference sequence). CDR3 length: 15 residues. V was cut by 3 bases and J by 8 bases, with 17 bases left in between. Under the authors' procedure: Counts of nucleated cells, estimated from reference gene primer amplification, were obtained. Sequenced by immunoSEQ multiplex PCR; TCRdb stores in-frame clones only, minus some. V, J and clone size reflect that table, while D and trimming were determined from the DNA. The sample lists roughly 53,000 clones; roughly nine tenths were seen once.

V is TRBV27 and J is TRBJ1-3, with D perhaps matching TRBD1 (5 bases). The sample was peripheral blood. This clonotype was sampled from a middle-aged man with active COVID-19. CDR3 sequence: CASSFSRAKEDTIYF. In DNA form, the CDR3 reads TGTGCCAGCAGTTTCTCCAGGGCAAAAGAGGACACCATATATTTT.